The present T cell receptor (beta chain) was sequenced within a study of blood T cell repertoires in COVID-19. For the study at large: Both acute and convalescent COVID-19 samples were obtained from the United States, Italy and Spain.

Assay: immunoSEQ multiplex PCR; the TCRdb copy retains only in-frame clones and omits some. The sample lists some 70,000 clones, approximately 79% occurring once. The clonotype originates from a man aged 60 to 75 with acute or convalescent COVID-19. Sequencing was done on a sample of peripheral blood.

As DNA, the CDR3 is TGTGCCAGCAGCTTAGGGGGGTCTCAGGGGATCAACGAGCAGTACTTC. Residues: CASSLGGSQGINEQYF. This chain joins TRBV11-2 and TRBJ2-7; the D gene is possibly TRBD1 (6 bases). This CDR3 region has 16 residues. V lost 1 base and J lost 5, with 18 bases in between. Germline-derived CDR1 and CDR2 are SGHAT and FQNNGV.